This T cell receptor (beta chain) was sequenced during a study of CD8 T cells in ankylosing spondylitis. Overall study results and limits: Disease-associated clones were reportedly significantly overrepresented in matched ankylosing spondylitis synovial fluid.

This clonotype occurred a few times. Its specificity is not known. TCRdb fed the 5' RACE reads into MiXCR, producing one record per CDR3 protein. The sample contains 200,000 to 250,000 distinct CDR3 sequences, around 8% of which appear only once. The source of this sequence is a female donor with ankylosing spondylitis or in good health (not recorded which). Specimen: blood, either unsorted or a sorted T cell fraction (not recorded which).

The CDR3 nucleotides are TGTGCCAGCAGTGTGACAGAGACGGAGGGCTACACCTTC. Residues: CASSVTETEGYTF. The genes are TRBV12-3 or TRBV12-4 and TRBJ1-2, with D tentatively TRBD1 (5 bases). The length of the CDR3 is 13 residues. Trimming removed 5 bases at V and 8 bases at J, with 15 bases between.